Below, 3 T cell receptor beta chains from the same sample are listed, as sequenced in a study of shared clonotypes between healthy human individuals (dated by TCRdb to 2020 to 2021). Libraries were made using the immunoSEQ multiplex PCR assay. The clones in this table, taken by TCRdb from immuneACCESS, are in-frame only. Not every clone is retained; where verified, under half of the shortfall comes from an unresolved V gene, and the cause of the rest is unknown. Here the sample has about 490,000 clones; about three quarters occur a single time. Over 10% of the sample goes to the ten largest clones. Material: PBMCs. These receptors were obtained from a middle-aged woman in good health. Some clones in this sample may be carry-over from other donors' samples.

This clone was seen only once. The chain combines TRBV11-2 with TRBJ2-3, with 7 bases lining up with TRBD2. Unmatched junction bases numbered 10, after V lost 3 bases and J lost 1 base. CDR1 and CDR2 (germline): SGHAT, FQNNGV. The CDR3 consists of 17 residues. The CDR3 sequence: CASSFLTVAGGTDTQYF. The CDR3 coding sequence is TGTGCCAGCAGCTTTTTGACCGTGGCGGGAGGCACAGATACGCAGTATTTT.

The genes are TRBV28 and TRBJ2-7; 7 positions match TRBD2. The ends lost 3 bases at V and 0 bases at J; junction bases unmatched: 11. The CDR3 has 17 residues. Germline CDR1 and CDR2: MDHEN and SYDVKM. CDR3 in amino acids: CASSLSKRDPHSYEQYF. DNA of the CDR3: TGTGCCAGCAGTTTGTCAAAGCGGGACCCACACTCCTACGAGCAGTACTTC.

On this clone itself: Other DNA sequences in the sample encode the same CDR3. DNA of the CDR3: TGTGCCAGCAGCTTGGCAGGGGGAGAGACCCAGTACTTC. This sequence encodes CASSLAGGETQYF. The J gene is TRBJ2-5, the V gene TRBV7-9; 7 bases are a match to TRBD1. Germline V lookup: CDR1 SEHNR, CDR2 FQNEAQ (reference sequence). The CDR3 contains 13 residues. J lost 4 bases, V lost 3 bases, and 2 bases had no gene match.